This TCR beta chain was sequenced during a study of blood T cell repertoires in COVID-19 (dated by TCRdb to the early 2020s). About the study as a whole: The collaborator samples originated in the United States, Italy and Spain and spanned the acute and convalescent phases of COVID-19. Deeply sampled blood TCRbeta repertoires from subjects exposed to, actively infected with, or recovered from COVID-19 were included in the dataset. Samples were obtained from the ongoing ImmuneRACE study (first 160 participants) and from some 1,300 subjects provided by 6 global collaborators. Sample metadata almost always included a de-identified subject ID, COVID-19 status, age in years and sex. The prospective study material was composed of cDNA or gDNA derived from T cells, B-cell-depleted T cells, or PBMCs. HLA class I and class II types, where available, came from metadata supplied by the sample provider rather than from assay-based typing. A freely available public database, intended as a resource for researchers studying the immune response to SARS-CoV-2, is where the repertoires were released. Study-level results and caveats: The quantity of clinical and demographic metadata differed by source and by participant and was supplied without curation.

In regard to this clone: This receptor's antigen is unknown. Nothing much larger sits one base from this clone, and base qualities are not available.

Each collaborating institution followed its own protocols to collect whole blood in K2EDTA tubes. For TCRbeta analysis, collaborator samples were shipped as frozen whole blood, as isolated PBMCs, or as DNA extracted from either sample type. The immunoSEQ Assay, a bias-controlled multiplex PCR, was used to amplify TCRbeta CDR3 regions from genomic DNA. The authors processed their data as follows. Nucleated cell counts per sample were estimated from amplification of reference gene primers within the assay. To quantify the absolute abundance of each unique TCRbeta CDR3 rearrangement, sequence reads were collapsed and filtered. For each sample, productive Simpson clonality was calculated by taking the square root of Simpson's diversity index across productive rearrangements. TCRdb took over this immuneACCESS table, retaining in-frame rearrangements with V and J assigned. Such tables are incomplete; in checked studies, under half of the missing clones stem from an unresolved V gene, and the remainder is unexplained. The D gene and trimming were derived from the DNA, and the V and J assignments and clone size from that table. This sample has about 200,000 clones in its table, and about 85% of those were observed once. 20% to 25% of the sample goes to the ten largest clones.

Taken from the germline V gene, the CDR1 and CDR2 loops are SQVTM and ANQGSEA. V is reduced by 4 bases and J by 10 bases, leaving a spacing of 17 bases between them. From its cysteine to its phenylalanine, the CDR3 spans 13 amino acids. The entry retains the CDR3 DNA only, 39 bases that are in frame from base 1. This chain is built from TRBV29-1 and TRBJ2-1, with TRBD1 tentatively as D gene (5 bases match). Sequenced: peripheral blood. This clonotype was obtained from a man aged 60 to 75 with active or convalescent COVID-19. DNA sequence: TGCAGCGTTGTAAGGGAATCCTGGGGCGAGCAGTTCTTC. This sequence encodes CSVVRESWGEQFF.